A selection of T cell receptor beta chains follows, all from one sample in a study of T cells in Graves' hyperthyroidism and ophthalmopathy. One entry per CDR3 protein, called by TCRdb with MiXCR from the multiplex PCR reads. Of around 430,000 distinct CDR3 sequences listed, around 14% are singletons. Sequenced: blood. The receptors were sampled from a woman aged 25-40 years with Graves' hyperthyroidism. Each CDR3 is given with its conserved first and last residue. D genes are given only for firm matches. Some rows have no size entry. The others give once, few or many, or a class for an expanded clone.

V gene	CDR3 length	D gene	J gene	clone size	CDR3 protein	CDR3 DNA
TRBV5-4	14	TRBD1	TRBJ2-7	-	CASSWYRGSHEQYF	TGTGCCAGCAGCTGGTACAGGGGGAGCCACGAGCAGTACTTC
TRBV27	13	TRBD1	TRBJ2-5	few	CASSARDRETQYF	TGTGCCAGCAGTGCCCGGGACAGAGAGACCCAGTACTTC
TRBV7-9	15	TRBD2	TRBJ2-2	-	CASSWGTSHTGELFF	TGTGCCAGCAGCTGGGGGACTAGCCACACCGGGGAGCTGTTTTTT
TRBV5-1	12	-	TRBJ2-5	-	CASSLKWETQYF	TGCGCCAGCAGCCTAAAGTGGGAGACCCAGTACTTC
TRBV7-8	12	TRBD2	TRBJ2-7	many	CASGGLGKEQYF	TGTGCCAGCGGGGGACTAGGTAAAGAGCAGTACTTC
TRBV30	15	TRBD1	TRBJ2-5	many	CAWSQDRGAGETQYF	TGTGCCTGGAGTCAGGACAGGGGCGCAGGAGAGACCCAGTACTTC
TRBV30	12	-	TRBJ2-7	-	CAWHMVGYEQYF	TGTGCCTGGCACATGGTAGGCTACGAGCAGTACTTC
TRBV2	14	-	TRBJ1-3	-	CASSSGTIGNTIYF	TGTGCCAGCAGTTCCGGGACAATTGGAAACACCATATATTTT
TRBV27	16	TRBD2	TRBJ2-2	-	CASSYLTSGRTGELFF	TGTGCCAGCAGTTACCTGACTAGCGGGAGGACCGGGGAGCTGTTTTTT
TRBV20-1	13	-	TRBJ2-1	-	CSARAPTYNEQFF	TGCAGTGCGCGAGCGCCAACCTACAATGAGCAGTTCTTC
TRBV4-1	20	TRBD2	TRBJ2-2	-	CATKSGDALLAGENTGELFF	TGCGCCACCAAAAGCGGGGACGCCCTACTAGCGGGAGAAAACACCGGGGAGCTGTTTTTT
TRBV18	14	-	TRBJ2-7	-	CASSPRDGNYEQYF	TGTGCCAGCTCACCGCGGGACGGAAACTACGAGCAGTACTTC
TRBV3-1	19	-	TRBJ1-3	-	CASSQGTAGYLLTGNTIYF	TGTGCCAGCAGCCAAGGGACAGCCGGGTATCTATTGACTGGAAACACCATATATTTT
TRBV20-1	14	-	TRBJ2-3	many	CSARWGEATDTQYF	TGCAGTGCTAGGTGGGGGGAGGCCACAGATACGCAGTATTTT
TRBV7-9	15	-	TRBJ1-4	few	CASSAPRTAYEKLFF	TGTGCCAGCAGCGCTCCCCGGACCGCTTATGAAAAACTGTTTTTT
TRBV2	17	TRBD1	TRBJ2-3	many	CASSKDGGTATTDTQYF	TGTGCCAGCAGCAAGGACGGTGGGACAGCTACCACAGATACGCAGTATTTT